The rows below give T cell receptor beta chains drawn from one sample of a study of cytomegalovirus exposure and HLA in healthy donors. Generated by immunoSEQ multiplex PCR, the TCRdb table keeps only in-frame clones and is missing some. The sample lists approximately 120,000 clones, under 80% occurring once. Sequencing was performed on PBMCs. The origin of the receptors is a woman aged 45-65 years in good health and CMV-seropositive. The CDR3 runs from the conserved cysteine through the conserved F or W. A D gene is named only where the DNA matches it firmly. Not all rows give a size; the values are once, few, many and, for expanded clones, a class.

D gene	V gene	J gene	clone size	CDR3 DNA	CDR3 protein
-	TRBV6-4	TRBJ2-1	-	TGTGCCAGCAGTCCGGGCTGGCTAGCACTCCAGTCCTACAATGAGCAGTTCTTC	CASSPGWLALQSYNEQFF
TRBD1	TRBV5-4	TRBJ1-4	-	TGTGCCAGCAGCTTGGAACAGGGGGCAGATGAAAAACTGTTTTTT	CASSLEQGADEKLFF
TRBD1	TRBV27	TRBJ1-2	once	TGTGCCAGCGGCCTCGGGACAGGGGCGAATCGGGGCTACACCTTC	CASGLGTGANRGYTF
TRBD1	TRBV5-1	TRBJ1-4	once	TGCGCCAGCAGCAAGGGACAGGGGGCACGCGAAAAACTGTTTTTT	CASSKGQGAREKLFF
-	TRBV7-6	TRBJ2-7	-	TGTGCCAGCAGCTTAAGCACACCGTGGTTGGGTAGCTCGGGCGAGCAGTACTTC	CASSLSTPWLGSSGEQYF
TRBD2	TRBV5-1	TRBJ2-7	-	TGCGCCAGCAGCTTGTCCGAACTAGCGGGAGACGAGCAGTACTTC	CASSLSELAGDEQYF
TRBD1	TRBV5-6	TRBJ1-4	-	TGTGCCAGCAGCTGGGGACAGTCAAATGAAAAACTGTTTTTT	CASSWGQSNEKLFF
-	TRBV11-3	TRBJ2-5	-	TGTGCCAGCAGCTCGGGGAATTGGGAGGAGACCCAGTACTTC	CASSSGNWEETQYF
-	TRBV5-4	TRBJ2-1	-	TGTGCCAGCAGCAAAAGCCAAGGACAGCTCCTCAATGAGCAGTTCTTC	CASSKSQGQLLNEQFF
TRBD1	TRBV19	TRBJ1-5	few	TGTGCCAGTAGGCCCCGGACAGGGGGAACTCAGCCCCAGCATTTT	CASRPRTGGTQPQHF
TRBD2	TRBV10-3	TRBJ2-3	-	TGTGCCACCAGCGAGGGGCTAGCGGGAGTAGGGACAGATACGCAGTATTTT	CATSEGLAGVGTDTQYF
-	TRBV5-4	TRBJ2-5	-	TGTGCCAGCAGCTCCCCACAAGAGACCCAGTACTTC	CASSSPQETQYF
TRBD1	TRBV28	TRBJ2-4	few	TGTGCCAGCAGTTTAAGGGACAGGCGGAACATTCAGTACTTC	CASSLRDRRNIQYF
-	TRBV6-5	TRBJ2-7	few	TGTGCCAGCAGTTACACAGGGGCGGGGACCTACGAGCAGTACTTC	CASSYTGAGTYEQYF
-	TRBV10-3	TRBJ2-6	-	TGTGCCATCAGTGATCCCGGACAGCCGGGGGCCAACGTCCTGACTTTC	CAISDPGQPGANVLTF
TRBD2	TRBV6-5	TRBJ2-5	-	TGTGCCAGCAGTTATGGGAGGGCGGAGACCCAGTACTTC	CASSYGRAETQYF
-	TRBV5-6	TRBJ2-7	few	TGTGCCAGCAGTTACACAGTACTCCCCTCCTACGAGCAGTACTTC	CASSYTVLPSYEQYF
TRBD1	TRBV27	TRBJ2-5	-	TGTGCCAGCAGTTTCGACAGGGGGTTGGTGACCCAGTACTTC	CASSFDRGLVTQYF
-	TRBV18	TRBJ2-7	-	TGTGCCAGCTCACCACAGGGGACCTACGAGCAGTACTTC	CASSPQGTYEQYF
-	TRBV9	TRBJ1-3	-	TGTGCCAGCAGCGTAGCGTCCGGAAACACCATATATTTT	CASSVASGNTIYF
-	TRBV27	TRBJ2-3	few	TGTGCCAGCAAACGGGTGAGGCTGGCGGGCGATACGCAGTATTTT	CASKRVRLAGDTQYF
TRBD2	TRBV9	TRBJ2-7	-	TGTGCCAGCAGCCAGAGCGGGGGGGAGCAGTACTTC	CASSQSGGEQYF
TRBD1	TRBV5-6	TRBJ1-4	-	TGTGCCAGCAGCTTCTGGGACAGGGCTAATGAAAAACTGTTTTTT	CASSFWDRANEKLFF
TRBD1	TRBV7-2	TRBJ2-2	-	TGTGCCAGCAGCTTAGCCGGGACAGGGAACACCGGGGAGCTGTTTTTT	CASSLAGTGNTGELFF
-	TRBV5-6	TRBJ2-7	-	TGTGCCAGCAGCTCCGGGACCTACGAGCAGTACTTC	CASSSGTYEQYF
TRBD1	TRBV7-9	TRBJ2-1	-	TGTGCCAGCAGTAGACAGGGATACTACAATGAGCAGTTCTTC	CASSRQGYYNEQFF
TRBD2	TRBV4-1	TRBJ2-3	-	TGCGCCAGCAGCCAAGTGGGGAGGGAGGATACGCAGTATTTT	CASSQVGREDTQYF
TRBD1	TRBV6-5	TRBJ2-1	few	TGTGCCAGCAGCCCTTCGGACAGGGTCTTCAATGAGCAGTTCTTC	CASSPSDRVFNEQFF
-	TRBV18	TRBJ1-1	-	TGTGCCAGCTCACCACCCTCAGGGTCTCCAGCTTTCTTT	CASSPPSGSPAFF
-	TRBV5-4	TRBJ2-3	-	TGTGCCAGCAGCTTGGCTGGGTCCCAGGCGGATACGCAGTATTTT	CASSLAGSQADTQYF
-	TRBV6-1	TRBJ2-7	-	TGTGCCAGCAAAACCCGGGACTCACAATACGAGCAGTACTTC	CASKTRDSQYEQYF